These T cell receptor beta chains were read from a single sample in a study of T cell responses to AZD1222 COVID-19 vaccine. Assay: immunoSEQ multiplex PCR; the TCRdb copy retains only in-frame clones and omits some. The sample includes tens of thousands of clones, around nine tenths of them seen just once. The input for sequencing was peripheral blood, taken on day 0 of MenACWY control vaccination. These TCRs come from an adult in good health. Both conserved end residues are part of each CDR3. The D gene is left open where the match is weak. Size is stated for part of the rows, as once, few or many counts, or as a class when the clone is expanded.

>-|TRBD1|TRBJ2-5|TRBV30
CAWNIQGGQETQYF
TGTGCCTGGAATATACAGGGGGGTCAAGAGACCCAGTACTTC
>-|-|TRBJ2-2|TRBV7-9
CASSLKNTGELFF
TGTGCCAGCAGCTTGAAGAACACCGGGGAGCTGTTTTTT
>-|-|TRBJ2-7|TRBV5-5
CASTSGLLRVYEQYF
TGTGCCAGCACTTCAGGGCTCCTAAGGGTCTACGAGCAGTACTTC
>-|TRBD1|TRBJ1-4|TRBV9
CASGLTGGNEKLFF
TGTGCCAGCGGTCTGACAGGGGGAAATGAAAAACTGTTTTTT
>-|TRBD2|TRBJ2-3|TRBV5-1
CASSLRAGDGTQYF
TGCGCCAGCAGCTTGCGAGCGGGAGACGGTACGCAGTATTTT
>-|TRBD2|TRBJ2-1|TRBV18
CASRPGGGNEQFF
TGTGCCAGCCGTCCCGGGGGGGGCAATGAGCAGTTCTTC
>-|-|TRBJ2-2|TRBV5-1
CASSSDSETGELFF
TGCGCCAGCAGCAGTGACAGCGAAACCGGGGAGCTGTTTTTT
>-|-|TRBJ1-1|TRBV4-2
CASSQDPSGPNSEAFF
TGTGCCAGCAGCCAAGATCCGTCCGGTCCGAACTCTGAAGCTTTCTTT
>-|TRBD1|TRBJ1-2|TRBV18
CASSPPPGQGSGYTF
TGTGCCAGCTCACCACCTCCGGGACAGGGGAGCGGCTACACCTTC
>-|TRBD2|TRBJ2-1|TRBV27
CASSKRTSGSSNEQFF
TGTGCCAGCAGTAAACGAACTAGCGGGAGTAGCAATGAGCAGTTCTTC
>-|-|TRBJ1-5|TRBV27
CASSFGSYFQGQPQHF
TGTGCCAGCAGTTTTGGATCGTACTTCCAAGGGCAGCCCCAGCATTTT
>many|-|TRBJ2-2|TRBV6-4
CASSDSAGGAPGELFF
TGTGCCAGCAGTGACTCTGCTGGGGGGGCCCCCGGGGAGCTGTTTTTT
>-|TRBD1|TRBJ2-7|TRBV9
CASSVTGTGYEQYF
TGTGCCAGCAGCGTGACAGGGACAGGCTACGAGCAGTACTTC
>-|-|TRBJ1-2|TRBV2
CASRGRAYGYTF
TGTGCCAGCAGGGGTAGGGCCTATGGCTACACCTTC
>-|-|TRBJ1-1|TRBV7-9
CASSLVRGLPMNTEAFF
TGTGCCAGCAGCTTAGTTCGGGGCCTTCCCATGAACACTGAAGCTTTCTTT
>once|-|TRBJ2-2|TRBV6-5
CASPGHVNTGELFF
TGTGCCAGCCCTGGCCACGTGAACACCGGGGAGCTGTTTTTT
>once|-|TRBJ2-2|TRBV7-8
CASSEQGTGELFF
TGTGCCAGCAGCGAACAGGGCACCGGGGAGCTGTTTTTT
>-|TRBD1|TRBJ1-1|TRBV5-5
CASSPRTGVDTEAFF
TGTGCCAGCAGCCCCAGGACAGGGGTGGACACTGAAGCTTTCTTT
>-|TRBD1|TRBJ2-7|TRBV6-1
CASSEDRGLREQYF
TGTGCCAGCAGTGAGGACAGGGGGCTGAGGGAGCAGTACTTC
>-|-|TRBJ1-2|TRBV11-2
CASSLDARTDGYTF
TGTGCCAGCAGCTTAGATGCCCGGACAGACGGCTACACCTTC
>-|-|TRBJ2-7|TRBV5-1
CASSLVPTYEQYF
TGCGCCAGCAGCTTAGTTCCTACATACGAGCAGTACTTC
>-|-|TRBJ2-6|TRBV19
CASSLIQGSGANVLTF
TGTGCCAGTAGCTTGATACAGGGATCTGGGGCCAACGTCCTGACTTTC
>once|TRBD1|TRBJ2-1|TRBV18
CASSPRTGEDEQFF
TGTGCCAGCTCACCACGGACAGGGGAGGATGAGCAGTTCTTC